Detailed here is one TCR beta chain. Its specificity is not known. This table comes from immunoSEQ multiplex PCR, and its TCRdb copy is limited to in-frame clones, with some not included. This sample has roughly 150,000 clones; roughly 89% occur once, and the top ten carry 4.2%. This specimen belongs to a study of cytomegalovirus exposure and HLA in healthy donors. Regarding the study as a whole: The CMV antigen specificity of three CMV-associated chains was confirmed through in vitro analysis. Cytomegalovirus status was reportedly diagnosed by the classifier with high sensitivity and specificity.

This CDR3 spans 19 amino acids. Looked up from germline, CDR1 is ENHRY and CDR2 is SYGVKD. V trimming: 3 bases; J trimming: 0 bases; junction bases outside the gene matches: 11. Separate from the roughly 670-subject first cohort, the roughly 120-subject validation cohort was the one that the donors belonged to. The rearrangement links TRBV10-3 to TRBJ2-6; 7 bases align to TRBD1. This sequence originates from a man younger than 35 in good health and CMV-seropositive. What was sequenced was PBMCs. The CDR3 nucleotides read TGTGCCATCAGTGATTCGTTTGGACAGGCCTACTCTGGGGCCAACGTCCTGACTTTC. This codes for CAISDSFGQAYSGANVLTF.